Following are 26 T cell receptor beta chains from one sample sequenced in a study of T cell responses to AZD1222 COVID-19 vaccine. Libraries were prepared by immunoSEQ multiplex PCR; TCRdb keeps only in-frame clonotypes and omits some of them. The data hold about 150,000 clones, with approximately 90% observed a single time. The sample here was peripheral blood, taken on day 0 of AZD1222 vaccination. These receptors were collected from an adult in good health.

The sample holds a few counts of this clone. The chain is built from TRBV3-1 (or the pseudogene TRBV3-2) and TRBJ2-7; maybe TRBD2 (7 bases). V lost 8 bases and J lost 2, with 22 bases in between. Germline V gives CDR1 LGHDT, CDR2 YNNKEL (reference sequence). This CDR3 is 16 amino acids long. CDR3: CASWGGGSSGAYEQYF. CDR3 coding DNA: TGTGCCAGCTGGGGAGGGGGGTCTAGCGGTGCCTACGAGCAGTACTTC.

The CDR3 loop is CASSIHSDTQYF. CDR3 nucleotides: TGTGCCAGCAGCATCCATTCAGATACGCAGTATTTT. The J gene is TRBJ2-3, the V gene TRBV7-3; D gene uncertain. Trimming removed 5 bases from V and 4 bases from J, with 7 bases in between. Germline loops: CDR1 SGHTA, CDR2 FQGTGA. This CDR3 has 12 amino acids.

The chain's CDR3 is CASSLAPGQGAYEQYF. The CDR3 DNA reads TGCGCCAGCAGCTTGGCCCCGGGACAGGGGGCTTACGAGCAGTACTTC. The chain is built from TRBV5-1 and TRBJ2-7; 12 nucleotides match TRBD1. CDR1 and CDR2 (germline): SGHRS, YFSETQ. The CDR3 spans 16 residues. V shed 0 bases and J 4 bases; nucleotides not matched to a gene: 5.

The CDR3 sequence: CASSLQGTSGGDEQFF. CDR3 DNA sequence: TGCGCCAGCAGCTTGCAAGGGACTAGCGGGGGCGATGAGCAGTTCTTC. This chain uses TRBV5-1 with TRBJ2-1; TRBD2 agrees at 14 bases. Trimming took 1 base from V and 8 from J; bases not matched to a gene: 5. This CDR3 contains 16 residues. The V gene's germline CDR1 is SGHRS and CDR2 YFSETQ.

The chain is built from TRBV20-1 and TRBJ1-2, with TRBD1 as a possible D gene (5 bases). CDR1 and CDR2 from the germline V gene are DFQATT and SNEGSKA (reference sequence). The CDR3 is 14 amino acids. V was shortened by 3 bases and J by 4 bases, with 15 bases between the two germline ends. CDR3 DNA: TGCAGTGCTAGTAGACAGCCGACAAGCTATGGCTACACCTTC. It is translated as CSASRQPTSYGYTF.

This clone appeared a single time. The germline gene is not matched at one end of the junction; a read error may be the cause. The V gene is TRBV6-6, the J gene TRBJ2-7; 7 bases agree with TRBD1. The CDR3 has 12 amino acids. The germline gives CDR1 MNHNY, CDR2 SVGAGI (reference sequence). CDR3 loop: CASSLDRAQEHF. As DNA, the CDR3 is TGTGCCAGCAGTCTCGACAGGGCTCAGGAGCACTTC.

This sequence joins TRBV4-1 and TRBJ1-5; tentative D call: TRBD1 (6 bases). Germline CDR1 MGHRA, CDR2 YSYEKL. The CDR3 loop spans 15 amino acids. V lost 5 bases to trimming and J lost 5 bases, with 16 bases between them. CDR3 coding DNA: TGCGCCAGCAGCTTGAACCAGGGGCACGATCAGCCCCAGCATTTT. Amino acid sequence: CASSLNQGHDQPQHF.

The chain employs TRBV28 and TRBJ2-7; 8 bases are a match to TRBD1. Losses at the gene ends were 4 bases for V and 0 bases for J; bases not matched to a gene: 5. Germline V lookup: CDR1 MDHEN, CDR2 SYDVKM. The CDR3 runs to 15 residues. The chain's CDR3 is CASSWGQVLSYEQYF. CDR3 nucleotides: TGTGCCAGCAGTTGGGGACAGGTCCTCTCCTACGAGCAGTACTTC.

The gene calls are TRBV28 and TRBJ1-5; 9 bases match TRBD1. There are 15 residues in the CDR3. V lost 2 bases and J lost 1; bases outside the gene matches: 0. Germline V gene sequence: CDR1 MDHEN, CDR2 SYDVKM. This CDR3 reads CASSLGTGSNQPQHF. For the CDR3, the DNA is TGTGCCAGCAGTTTAGGGACAGGGAGCAATCAGCCCCAGCATTTT. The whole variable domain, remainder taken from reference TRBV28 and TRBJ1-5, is DVKVTQSSRYLVKRTGEKVFLECVQDMDHENMFWYRQDPGLGLRLIYFSYDVKMKEKGDIPEGYSVSREKKERFSLILESASTNQTSMYLCASSLGTGSNQPQHFGDGTRLSIL.

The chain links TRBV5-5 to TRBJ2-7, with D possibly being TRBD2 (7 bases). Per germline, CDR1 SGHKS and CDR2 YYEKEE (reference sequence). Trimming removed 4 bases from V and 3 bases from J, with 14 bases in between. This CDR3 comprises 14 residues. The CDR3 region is CASSPRGAIYEQYF. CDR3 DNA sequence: TGTGCCAGCAGCCCACGGGGGGCAATCTACGAGCAGTACTTC.

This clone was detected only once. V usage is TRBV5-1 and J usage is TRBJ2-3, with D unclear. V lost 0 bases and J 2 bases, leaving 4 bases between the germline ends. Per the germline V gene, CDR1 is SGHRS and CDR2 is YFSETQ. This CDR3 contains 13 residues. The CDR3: CASSLAPTDTQYF. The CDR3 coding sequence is TGCGCCAGCAGCTTGGCTCCCACAGATACGCAGTATTTT.

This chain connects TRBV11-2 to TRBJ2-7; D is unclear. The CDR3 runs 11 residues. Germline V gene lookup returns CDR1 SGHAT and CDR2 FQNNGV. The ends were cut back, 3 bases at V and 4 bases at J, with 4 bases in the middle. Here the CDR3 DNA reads TGTGCCAGCAGCTTCAGATACGAGCAGTACTTC. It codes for CASSFRYEQYF.

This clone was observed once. DNA of the CDR3: TGTGCCAGCTCACCACCGGGCCAACCTAAAACCGGGGAGCTGTTTTTT. It translates to CASSPPGQPKTGELFF. The V gene is TRBV18, the J gene TRBJ2-2; unclear D gene. The germline V gene encodes CDR1 KGHSH and CDR2 LQKENI. V dropped 0 bases and J dropped 5 bases, with 13 bases sitting between them. CDR3 length equals 16 residues.

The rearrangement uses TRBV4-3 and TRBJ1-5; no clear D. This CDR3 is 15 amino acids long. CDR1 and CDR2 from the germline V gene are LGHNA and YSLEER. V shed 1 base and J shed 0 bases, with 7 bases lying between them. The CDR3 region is CASSQAVNSNQPQHF. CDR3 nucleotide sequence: TGCGCCAGCAGCCAAGCAGTTAATAGCAATCAGCCCCAGCATTTT.

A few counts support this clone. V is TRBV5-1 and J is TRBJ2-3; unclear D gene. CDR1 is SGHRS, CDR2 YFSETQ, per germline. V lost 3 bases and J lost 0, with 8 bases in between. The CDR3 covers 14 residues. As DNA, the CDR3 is TGCGCCAGCAGCTCCGACTTTAGCACAGATACGCAGTATTTT. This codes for CASSSDFSTDTQYF.

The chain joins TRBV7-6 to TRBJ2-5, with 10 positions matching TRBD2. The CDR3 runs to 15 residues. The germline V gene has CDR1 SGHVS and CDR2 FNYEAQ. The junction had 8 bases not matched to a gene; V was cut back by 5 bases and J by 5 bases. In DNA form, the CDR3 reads TGTGCCAGCAGCCGCAGCGGGGGGGCCACCGAGACCCAGTACTTC. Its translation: CASSRSGGATETQYF.

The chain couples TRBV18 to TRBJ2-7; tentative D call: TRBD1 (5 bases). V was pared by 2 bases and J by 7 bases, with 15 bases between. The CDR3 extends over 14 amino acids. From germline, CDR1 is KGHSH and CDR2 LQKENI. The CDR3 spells CASSPGARVKEQYF. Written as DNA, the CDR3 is TGTGCCAGCTCACCAGGGGCCCGGGTGAAAGAGCAGTACTTC.

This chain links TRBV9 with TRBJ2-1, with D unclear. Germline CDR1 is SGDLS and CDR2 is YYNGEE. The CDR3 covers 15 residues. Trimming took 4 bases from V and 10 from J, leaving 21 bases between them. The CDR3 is CASSPSFVGLGEQFF. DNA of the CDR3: TGTGCCAGCAGCCCCTCCTTTGTGGGGTTGGGGGAGCAGTTCTTC. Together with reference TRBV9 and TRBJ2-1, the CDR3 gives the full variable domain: DSGVTQTPKHLITATGQRVTLRCSPRSGDLSVYWYQQSLDQGLQFLIQYYNGEERAKGNILERFSAQQFPDLHSELNLSSLELGDSALYFCASSPSFVGLGEQFFGPGTRLTVL.

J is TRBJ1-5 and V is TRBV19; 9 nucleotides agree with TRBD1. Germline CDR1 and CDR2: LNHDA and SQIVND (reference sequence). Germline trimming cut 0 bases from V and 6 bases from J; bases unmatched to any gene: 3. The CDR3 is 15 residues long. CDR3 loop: CASSIDGTGFQPQHF. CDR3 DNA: TGTGCCAGTAGTATAGATGGGACAGGGTTTCAGCCCCAGCATTTT.

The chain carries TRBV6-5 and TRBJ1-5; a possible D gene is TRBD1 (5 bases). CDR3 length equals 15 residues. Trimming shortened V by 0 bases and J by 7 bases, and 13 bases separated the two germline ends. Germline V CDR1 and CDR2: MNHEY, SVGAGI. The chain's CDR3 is CASSYSGGDGQPQHF. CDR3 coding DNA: TGTGCCAGCAGTTACTCGGGGGGGGATGGACAGCCCCAGCATTTT.

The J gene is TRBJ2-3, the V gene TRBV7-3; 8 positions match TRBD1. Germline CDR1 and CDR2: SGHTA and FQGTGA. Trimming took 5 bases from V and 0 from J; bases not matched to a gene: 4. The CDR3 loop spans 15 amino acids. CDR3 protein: CASSRTGGSTDTQYF. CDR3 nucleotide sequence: TGTGCCAGCAGCCGAACAGGGGGAAGCACAGATACGCAGTATTTT.

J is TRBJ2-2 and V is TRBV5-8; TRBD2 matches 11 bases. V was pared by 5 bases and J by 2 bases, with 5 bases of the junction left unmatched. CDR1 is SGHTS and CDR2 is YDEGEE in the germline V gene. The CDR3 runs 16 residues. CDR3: CASSWGLAVNTGELFF. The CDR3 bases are TGTGCCAGCAGTTGGGGACTAGCGGTAAACACCGGGGAGCTGTTTTTT.

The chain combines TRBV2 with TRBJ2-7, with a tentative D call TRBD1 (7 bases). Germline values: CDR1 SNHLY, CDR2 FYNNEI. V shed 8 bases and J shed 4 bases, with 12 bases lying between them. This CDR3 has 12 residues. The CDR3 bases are TGTGCCAGCGCGGGACAGCATTACGAGCAGTACTTC. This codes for CASAGQHYEQYF.

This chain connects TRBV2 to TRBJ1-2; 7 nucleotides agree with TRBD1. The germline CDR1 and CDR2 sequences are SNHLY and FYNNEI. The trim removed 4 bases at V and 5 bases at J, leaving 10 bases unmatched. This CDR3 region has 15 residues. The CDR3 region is CASSAVHTGVYGYTF. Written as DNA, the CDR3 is TGTGCCAGCAGTGCGGTTCATACAGGGGTTTATGGCTACACCTTC.

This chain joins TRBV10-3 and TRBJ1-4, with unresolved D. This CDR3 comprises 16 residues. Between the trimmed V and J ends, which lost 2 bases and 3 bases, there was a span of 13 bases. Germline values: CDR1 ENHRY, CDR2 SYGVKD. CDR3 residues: CAISEPSQKSNEKLFF. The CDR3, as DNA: TGTGCCATCAGTGAGCCCAGCCAGAAGTCTAATGAAAAACTGTTTTTT.

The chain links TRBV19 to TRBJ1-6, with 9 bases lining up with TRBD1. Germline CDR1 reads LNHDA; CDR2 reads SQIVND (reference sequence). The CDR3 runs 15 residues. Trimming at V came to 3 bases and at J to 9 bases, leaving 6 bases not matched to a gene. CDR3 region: CASSIQGQGASPLHF. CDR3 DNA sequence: TGTGCCAGTAGTATTCAGGGACAGGGCGCTTCACCCCTCCACTTT.